These T cell receptor beta chains were read from a single sample in a study of T cell responses to AZD1222 COVID-19 vaccine. The repertoire was sequenced with immunoSEQ multiplex PCR; TCRdb's copy has only in-frame clones and lacks some. The data show about 110,000 clones, 81% seen once. The sample in question was peripheral blood, obtained on day 0 of AZD1222 vaccination. Receptors originate from an adult in good health. Each CDR3 is given with its conserved first and last residue. The D gene is left open where the match is weak. The size entry is marked missing in some rows and otherwise reads once, few, many or a size class.

abundance	j_gene	d_gene	v_gene	CDR3aa	CDR3nt
NA	TRBJ1-1	TRBD1	TRBV6-6	CASSYLQGGNTEAFF	TGTGCCAGCAGTTACTTACAGGGGGGGAACACTGAAGCTTTCTTT
NA	TRBJ2-7	NA	TRBV7-2	CASISTSSRDEQYF	TGTGCCAGCATCTCGACTAGTTCTCGGGACGAGCAGTACTTC
few	TRBJ1-4	NA	TRBV19	CASSIWGPEEKLFF	TGTGCCAGTAGTATTTGGGGCCCGGAAGAAAAACTGTTTTTT
NA	TRBJ1-6	NA	TRBV7-9	CASSFRHDNSPLHF	TGTGCCAGCAGCTTCCGACATGATAATTCACCCCTCCACTTT
NA	TRBJ1-2	NA	TRBV4-3	CASSQGSPGIGYGYTF	TGCGCCAGCAGCCAAGGGTCGCCGGGAATCGGCTATGGCTACACCTTC
NA	TRBJ1-5	NA	TRBV5-5	CASSLEGGQPQHF	TGTGCCAGCAGCTTGGAGGGAGGCCAGCCCCAGCATTTT
NA	TRBJ1-3	NA	TRBV3-1/TRBV3-2	CASSQDRGYGNTIYF	TGTGCCAGCAGCCAAGACAGGGGTTATGGAAACACCATATATTTT
NA	TRBJ2-1	NA	TRBV4-3	CASSQVSILYNEQFF	TGCGCCAGCAGCCAAGTCTCGATTCTGTACAATGAGCAGTTCTTC
NA	TRBJ2-2	TRBD2	TRBV9	CASSSRTSGNTGELFF	TGTGCCAGCAGCTCTCGGACTAGCGGTAACACCGGGGAGCTGTTTTTT
NA	TRBJ2-1	NA	TRBV2	CASSDNAVSSYNEQFF	TGTGCCAGCAGTGATAATGCCGTGAGCTCCTACAATGAGCAGTTCTTC
NA	TRBJ1-2	NA	TRBV29-1	CSVEEAKRDKTNYGYTF	TGCAGCGTTGAAGAGGCAAAGAGGGACAAGACTAACTATGGCTACACCTTC
NA	TRBJ2-3	TRBD2	TRBV13	CASGREGSTDTQYF	TGTGCCAGCGGCCGGGAGGGAAGCACAGATACGCAGTATTTT
NA	TRBJ1-1	TRBD1	TRBV7-9	CASRTGTGLNTEAFF	TGTGCCAGCAGAACCGGGACAGGGTTGAACACTGAAGCTTTCTTT